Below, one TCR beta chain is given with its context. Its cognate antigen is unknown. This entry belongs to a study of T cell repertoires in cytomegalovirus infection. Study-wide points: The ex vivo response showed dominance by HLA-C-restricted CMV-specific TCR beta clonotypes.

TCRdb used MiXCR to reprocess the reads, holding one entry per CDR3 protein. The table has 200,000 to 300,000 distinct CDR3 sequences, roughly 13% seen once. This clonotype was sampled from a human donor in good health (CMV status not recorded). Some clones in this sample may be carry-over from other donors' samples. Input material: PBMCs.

The CDR3 sequence: CASSLTSGGGDTQYF. CDR3 coding DNA: TGCGCCAGCAGCTTGACTAGCGGGGGAGGTGATACGCAGTATTTT. The chain combines TRBV5-1 with TRBJ2-3; TRBD2 matches at 11 bases. This CDR3 has 15 residues. Germline assignment: CDR1 SGHRS and CDR2 YFSETQ. V shed 1 base and J 6 bases; nucleotides not matched to a gene: 4.